What follows are 8 T cell receptor beta chains derived from one specimen sequenced in a study of monozygotic twins with inflammatory bowel disease. Following a re-call of the 5' RACE reads, TCRdb has one entry per CDR3 protein and lacks DNA. The sample has roughly 90,000 distinct CDR3 sequences; the top ten hold around 7%. Sequences were obtained from blood. These TCRs come from a human donor with ulcerative colitis or Crohn's disease, or a healthy co-twin of an affected twin (not recorded which).

This chain joins TRBV27 and TRBJ1-6. This CDR3 has 13 residues. CDR1 and CDR2 (germline): MNHEY, SMNVEV (reference sequence). The chain's CDR3 is CASSYRNNSPLHF.

CDR3 residues: CGIGDSGANVLTF. The chain joins TRBV7-9 to TRBJ2-6; TCRdb picks TRBD1, but there is no DNA to check that call. The germline CDR1 and CDR2 sequences are SEHNR and FQNEAQ (reference sequence). The CDR3 spans 13 residues.

V usage is TRBV4-2 and J usage is TRBJ1-2. There are 13 residues in the CDR3. Germline V gene lookup returns CDR1 LGHNA and CDR2 YNFKEQ. The CDR3 is CASSDRTDYGYTF.

The V and J genes are TRBV27 and TRBJ2-3; TCRdb reports TRBD2, a call that lacks DNA to check it against. Germline CDR1 is MNHEY and CDR2 is SMNVEV (reference sequence). The CDR3 runs 14 residues. The CDR3 here is CASRPQGGPDTQYF.

The chain couples TRBV5-6 to TRBJ2-3. The germline CDR1 and CDR2 sequences are SGHDT and YYEEEE. The CDR3 extends over 12 amino acids. CDR3 residues: CASSDDTDTQYF.

The V call is TRBV7-9, the J call TRBJ1-2. The CDR3 runs to 15 residues. Germline V gene data show CDR1 as SEHNR and CDR2 as FQNEAQ (reference sequence). The CDR3 loop is CASSPPTGRADGYTF.

The J gene is TRBJ2-1, the V gene TRBV19. The V gene's germline CDR1 is LNHDA and CDR2 SQIVND (reference sequence). The length of the CDR3 is 15 residues. The CDR3 sequence: CASRLGVSSYNEQFF. Looking up the rest from reference TRBV19 and TRBJ2-1 gives the full variable domain: DGGITQSPKYLFRKEGQNVTLSCEQNLNHDAMYWYRQDPGQGLRLIYYSQIVNDFQKGDIAEGYSVSREKKESFPLTVTSAQKNPTAFYLCASRLGVSSYNEQFFGPGTRLTVL.

V and J are TRBV11-2 and TRBJ2-5. Per germline, CDR1 SGHAT and CDR2 FQNNGV. This CDR3 region has 12 residues. CDR3 in amino acids: CASSFSEETQYF.